The present TCR beta chain was sequenced within a study of T-cell reconstitution after alpha-beta-depleted transplantation in children. CDR1 is SGHRS and CDR2 is YFSETQ in the germline V gene. V gave up 1 base and J gave up 5 bases, with 17 bases separating them. This CDR3 comprises 16 residues. General study points: It was surviving recipient T cells and thymic progenitors that gave some patients high TCRbeta diversity at day 60. Several hundred expanded graft clones reportedly gave rise to the alpha-beta T cells present about two months after transplant.

Note on this clonotype: Its antigen remains unknown.

The library targeted TCRbeta and was prepared with unique molecular identifiers. TCRdb passed the PCR reads through MiXCR, listing each CDR3 protein once. In the table there are about 580,000 distinct CDR3 sequences, roughly 23% of which are singletons. Sequencing was performed on PBMCs, mostly from graft donor cells, taken 360 days after TCRalphabeta/CD19-depleted stem cell transplant. The clonotype comes from a boy less than two years old who had a stem cell transplant for acute myeloid leukemia, so the T cells may come from the graft donor. The chain employs TRBV5-1 and TRBJ2-3; a weak D match, TRBD1 (5 bases). The CDR3 DNA is TGCGCCAGCAGCTTGATGAAAACAGGAGTGAGAGATACGCAGTATTTT. Amino acids: CASSLMKTGVRDTQYF. Full variable domain (missing parts from reference TRBV5-1 and TRBJ2-3): KAGVTQTPRYLIKTRGQQVTLSCSPISGHRSVSWYQQTPGQGLQFLFEYFSETQRNKGNFPGRFSGRQFSNSRSEMNVSTLELGDSALYLCASSLMKTGVRDTQYFGPGTRLTVL.